The entry below describes one T cell receptor beta chain. Its antigen remains unidentified. The PCR was carried out with 60 Vbeta primers and 13 Jbeta primers. Here immunoSEQ multiplex PCR was the method, and the copy in TCRdb shows in-frame clones only, minus some. This table has 110,000 or so clones, approximately 67% appearing once. The entry originates in a study of cytomegalovirus exposure and HLA in healthy donors. General study points: The authors enumerated over 150 TCR beta chains as linked to cytomegalovirus. Later work found most CMV-associated TCR beta chains apparently HLA-restricted.

The CDR3 is 18 residues long. From germline, CDR1 is PRHDT and CDR2 FYEKMQ (reference sequence). V lost 4 bases to trimming and J lost 7 bases, with 27 bases between them. Sample: PBMCs. The clonotype originates from a man aged 18 to 30 in good health and CMV-seropositive. The genes are TRBV13 and TRBJ2-3; tentative D call: TRBD1 (6 bases). The CDR3 sequence: CASSYYMTGLPQGYTQYF. As DNA, the CDR3 is TGTGCCAGCAGCTATTACATGACCGGGCTACCACAGGGATATACGCAGTATTTT.